The clone carrying this TCR beta chain came up many times. Antigen specificity is unknown. The lymph nodes were axillary draining lymph nodes from breast cancer patients. The CDR3 extends over 11 amino acids. Trimming cost V 0 bases and J 8 bases, with 8 bases left between them. In germline, CDR1 is DFQATT, CDR2 SNEGSKA (reference sequence). This specimen comes from a study of breast tumors, draining lymph nodes, adjacent tissues. Regarding the study as a whole: Luminal-like breast cancer showed significantly higher tumor–nontumor repertoire similarity than basal-like. Tumors had less TCR diversity than lymph nodes, more than nontumor tissue. Most tumor T cells seemingly derive from lymph node, then expand in tumor. Tumor T cell lymph node origin was a supported hypothesis, not proven.

TCRdb reanalysed the multiplex PCR reads using MiXCR and keeps one entry per CDR3 protein. The sample consists of about 300,000 distinct CDR3 sequences, around 30% of them appearing once. The sample comprised axillary lymph node tissue. The chain has TRBV20-1 and TRBJ2-7; D might be TRBD1 or TRBD2, each matching 5 bases. The sequence derives from a female donor with breast cancer. Some clones in this sample may be carry-over from other donors' samples. The CDR3 region has the DNA TGCAGTGCTAGAGACGGGGCCAAGCAGTACTTC. Protein: CSARDGAKQYF.